This T cell receptor (beta chain) was documented in a study of cytomegalovirus exposure and HLA in healthy donors. PCR used 60 Vbeta primers and 13 Jbeta primers. Some clones are missing from TCRdb's copy, which holds only in-frame ones; the method was immunoSEQ multiplex PCR. The table has 100,000 to 150,000 clones, around 69% seen once. V lost 6 bases and J lost 6; bases outside the gene matches: 5. This CDR3 is 16 amino acids long. Per germline, CDR1 MNHNY and CDR2 SVGAGI (reference sequence). The receptor's source is a woman in her thirties or forties in good health and CMV-seropositive. The sequencing input was PBMCs. This sequence joins TRBV6-6 and TRBJ2-1; 16 nucleotides match TRBD2. In DNA form, the CDR3 reads TGTGCCAGCAGGCCGGGACTAGCGGGAGGGGCCAATGAGCAGTTCTTC. This translates into CASRPGLAGGANEQFF.